One sample yielded the 16 T cell receptor beta chains listed below, sequenced in a study of blood T cell repertoires in COVID-19. Profiling relied on immunoSEQ multiplex PCR, and the TCRdb table lists in-frame clones only, not all of them. The sample has 200,000 to 300,000 clones; approximately 83% are singletons. Sample: PBMCs or T cells enriched from blood (not recorded which). Every receptor here comes from a woman aged 40 to 50 with acute COVID-19.

The V and J genes are TRBV7-2 and TRBJ2-1; D perhaps matches TRBD1 (5 bases). Germline CDR1 is SGHTA and CDR2 is FQGNSA. CDR3 size: 13 residues. The V gene lost 2 bases and the J gene lost 9 bases, with 11 bases spanning the gap. The CDR3 region is CASSLLGLREQFF. The DNA for the CDR3 is TGTGCCAGCAGCTTATTGGGGCTCCGTGAGCAGTTCTTC.

This clone was detected only a few times. The chain is built from TRBV12-3 or TRBV12-4 and TRBJ2-5; a weak D match, TRBD2 (6 bases). The CDR3 sequence is 11 residues long. V lost 6 bases and J lost 7, with 9 bases in between. The CDR3 nucleotides are TGTGCCAGCAGCTCAGCGGGGACCCAGTACTTC. Translating it yields CASSSAGTQYF.

The chain uses TRBV24-1 and TRBJ2-1, with TRBD2 matching over 12 bases. Per germline, CDR1 KGHDR and CDR2 SFDVKD. J lost 7 bases, V lost 1 base, and 10 bases had no gene match. The CDR3 has 18 residues. The CDR3 protein is CATSDFSSGRVGWNEQFF. The CDR3 DNA follows: TGTGCCACCAGTGATTTTTCTAGCGGGAGGGTGGGCTGGAATGAGCAGTTCTTC.

This clone has just a few counts. The genes are TRBV19 and TRBJ2-1; 10 nucleotides agree with TRBD2. The CDR3 is 17 residues long. J was trimmed by 3 bases and V by 4 bases; bases with no gene match: 9. Germline-derived CDR1 and CDR2 are LNHDA and SQIVND (reference sequence). The CDR3 protein is CASSTPIAGGIYNEQFF. The DNA of the CDR3 is TGTGCCAGTAGTACCCCTATAGCGGGAGGTATCTACAATGAGCAGTTCTTC. The full variable domain, with the rest looked up from reference TRBV19 and TRBJ2-1, is DGGITQSPKYLFRKEGQNVTLSCEQNLNHDAMYWYRQDPGQGLRLIYYSQIVNDFQKGDIAEGYSVSREKKESFPLTVTSAQKNPTAFYLCASSTPIAGGIYNEQFFGPGTRLTVL.

This clone appeared once. The CDR3 region has the DNA TGTGCCAGTAGTCCCCTCCCTGGAGGTCCGGGCACAGATACGCAGTATTTT. Its translation is CASSPLPGGPGTDTQYF. V gene TRBV19 combines with J gene TRBJ2-3, with D perhaps TRBD2 (5 bases). The CDR3 covers 17 residues. In germline, CDR1 is LNHDA, CDR2 SQIVND (reference sequence). Trimming shortened V by 5 bases and J by 1 base, and 19 bases separated the two germline ends.

In its sample, this clone was seen a few times. This rearrangement joins TRBV5-1 to TRBJ1-3, with D hard to call. Per germline, CDR1 SGHRS and CDR2 YFSETQ. The V and J ends lost 6 bases and 0 bases respectively, with 16 bases between them. This CDR3 spans 16 amino acids. The CDR3 DNA reads TGCGCCAGCAAACCTCCTGGACGGGACTCTGGAAACACCATATATTTT. Protein sequence: CASKPPGRDSGNTIYF.

This chain connects TRBV6-1 to TRBJ1-5; a weak D match, TRBD1 (6 bases). The CDR3 sequence is 15 residues long. Trimming cost V 1 base and J 5 bases, with 12 bases left between them. In germline, CDR1 is MNHNS, CDR2 SASEGT. For the CDR3, the DNA is TGTGCCAGCAGTGAAGGTAAAGGGGGATATCAGCCCCAGCATTTT. Its translation: CASSEGKGGYQPQHF.

V gene TRBV7-8 combines with J gene TRBJ1-5; weak D call: TRBD1 (5 bases). This CDR3 contains 15 residues. Germline CDR1 is SGHVS and CDR2 is FQNEAQ. V lost 5 bases and J lost 3, with 14 bases in between. Here the CDR3 reads CASSTGTPSNQPQHF. The CDR3 DNA sequence: TGTGCCAGCAGCACCGGGACTCCCTCCAATCAGCCCCAGCATTTT.

The chain joins TRBV9 to TRBJ2-4; 7 bases line up with TRBD2. J gave up 6 bases and V 0 bases, and 9 bases lay outside the gene matches. In germline, CDR1 is SGDLS, CDR2 YYNGEE. This CDR3 has 16 amino acids. CDR3 sequence: CASSVGGAGGTNIQYF. CDR3 nucleotides: TGTGCCAGCAGCGTAGGCGGGGCCGGGGGGACAAACATTCAGTACTTC. The full variable domain, with the rest looked up from reference TRBV9 and TRBJ2-4, is DSGVTQTPKHLITATGQRVTLRCSPRSGDLSVYWYQQSLDQGLQFLIQYYNGEERAKGNILERFSAQQFPDLHSELNLSSLELGDSALYFCASSVGGAGGTNIQYFGAGTRLSVL.

J is TRBJ2-1 and V is TRBV20-1; possible D gene TRBD2, 5 bases. CDR1 and CDR2 from the germline V gene are DFQATT and SNEGSKA (reference sequence). Trimming cost V 6 bases and J 5 bases, with 8 bases left between them. The CDR3 covers 11 residues. DNA of the CDR3: TGCAGTGCCCGAGCGGACAATGAGCAGTTCTTC. This gives the protein CSARADNEQFF.

This clone was counted a few times. This chain connects TRBV7-9 to TRBJ2-3, with TRBD1 as a possible D gene (5 bases). Germline V gives CDR1 SEHNR, CDR2 FQNEAQ (reference sequence). Trimming shortened V by 5 bases and J by 4 bases, and 10 bases separated the two germline ends. The CDR3 is made up of 13 amino acids. CDR3 coding DNA: TGTGCCAGCAGCCCCAAGGGGCCAGATACGCAGTATTTT. Amino acids: CASSPKGPDTQYF. The variable domain in full, completed from reference TRBV7-9 and TRBJ2-3, reads DTGVSQNPRHKITKRGQNVTFRCDPISEHNRLYWYRQTLGQGPEFLTYFQNEAQLEKSRLLSDRFSAERPKGSFSTLEIQRTEQGDSAMYLCASSPKGPDTQYFGPGTRLTVL.

This clone was picked up a small number of times. The genes are TRBV27 and TRBJ1-4; possibly TRBD1 for D (6 bases). The CDR3 covers 18 residues. Germline assignment: CDR1 MNHEY and CDR2 SMNVEV (reference sequence). The ends were cut back, 0 bases at V and 1 base at J, with 15 bases in the middle. This chain's CDR3 is CASSLSPGGGGTNEKLFF. CDR3 DNA: TGTGCCAGCAGTTTATCCCCTGGGGGGGGCGGAACTAATGAAAAACTGTTTTTT.

The V gene is TRBV19, the J gene TRBJ1-5; D is undetermined. V was pared by 6 bases and J by 3 bases, with 21 bases between. The CDR3 runs 17 residues. The germline gives CDR1 LNHDA, CDR2 SQIVND (reference sequence). CDR3 sequence (DNA): TGTGCCAGTAGCATTCATATCGGGCGGGGAGTCAATCAGCCCCAGCATTTT. Translation: CASSIHIGRGVNQPQHF. Based on the CDR3 plus reference TRBV19 and TRBJ1-5, the full variable domain is DGGITQSPKYLFRKEGQNVTLSCEQNLNHDAMYWYRQDPGQGLRLIYYSQIVNDFQKGDIAEGYSVSREKKESFPLTVTSAQKNPTAFYLCASSIHIGRGVNQPQHFGDGTRLSIL.

A few counts support this clone. The chain has TRBV30 and TRBJ1-1; D is unclear. Trimming took 3 bases from V and 4 from J, leaving 15 bases between them. CDR3 length: 14 amino acids. The V gene's germline CDR1 is GTSNPN and CDR2 SVGIG (reference sequence). CDR3: CAWRKVRVGTEAFF. The CDR3 nucleotides read TGTGCCTGGAGAAAGGTGAGGGTGGGCACTGAAGCTTTCTTT.

The genes are TRBV24-1 and TRBJ2-1; D remains ambiguous. The germline gives CDR1 KGHDR, CDR2 SFDVKD. The CDR3 has 13 residues. Between the trimmed V and J ends, which lost 3 bases and 10 bases, there was a span of 12 bases. As DNA, the CDR3 is TGTGCCACCAGTGATATAGATTCAGGCGAGCAGTTCTTC. Residues: CATSDIDSGEQFF.

The chain recombines TRBV11-2 with TRBJ2-7; 11 bases are a match to TRBD2. Per germline, CDR1 SGHAT and CDR2 FQNNGV. The CDR3 has 18 residues. Trimming at V came to 4 bases and at J to 2 bases, leaving 13 bases not matched to a gene. The CDR3 DNA follows: TGTGCCAGCAGCTCCCTAACCAGACTAGCGGGGCTACCCTACGAGCAGTACTTC. Amino acid sequence: CASSSLTRLAGLPYEQYF.